The 29 T cell receptor beta chains given below trace back to one sample, sequenced in a study of blood T cell repertoires in COVID-19. Assay: immunoSEQ multiplex PCR; the TCRdb copy retains only in-frame clones and omits some. The sample lists 150,000 to 200,000 clones; 85% to 90% were seen once. The sequencing sample was made of PBMCs or T cells enriched from blood (not recorded which). The receptors were sampled from a woman aged 40 to 55 in a cohort exposed to, infected with or recovered from COVID-19 (not recorded which).

This clone was recorded only once. V gene TRBV11-2 combines with J gene TRBJ2-7; 10 nucleotides agree with TRBD2. Germline values: CDR1 SGHAT, CDR2 FQNNGV. V dropped 2 bases and J dropped 3; count of bases not matched to a gene: 4. The CDR3 contains 15 residues. The CDR3 region has the DNA TGTGCCAGCAGCTTAAGCGGGGGGGCGATCTACGAGCAGTACTTC. Protein sequence: CASSLSGGAIYEQYF.

V is TRBV18 and J is TRBJ1-3, with 7 bases fitting TRBD1. Germline-derived CDR1 and CDR2 are KGHSH and LQKENI. The CDR3 has 18 amino acids. Unmatched junction bases numbered 17, after V lost 1 base and J lost 8 bases. The DNA of the CDR3 is TGTGCCAGCTCACCACGGAAGGGGGCGGCAGCGGTGGTTGACACCATATATTTT. Protein: CASSPRKGAAAVVDTIYF. Filled out from reference TRBV18 and TRBJ1-3, the complete variable domain reads NAGVMQNPRHLVRRRGQEARLRCSPMKGHSHVYWYRQLPEEGLKFMVYLQKENIIDESGMPKERFSAEFPKEGPSILRIQQVVRGDSAAYFCASSPRKGAAAVVDTIYFGEGSWLTVV.

The chain recombines TRBV6-4 with TRBJ2-2; D is perhaps TRBD2 (5 bases). Trimming took off 0 bases at V and 0 bases at J, with 8 bases between the two ends. Germline CDR1 and CDR2: MRHNA and SNTAGT. This CDR3 is 16 amino acids long. The CDR3 region has the DNA TGTGCCAGCAGTGACTCTACGGGATCGAACACCGGGGAGCTGTTTTTT. It yields the protein CASSDSTGSNTGELFF.

This rearrangement joins TRBV28 to TRBJ1-1; TRBD1 is a possible D gene (6 bases). Germline V gives CDR1 MDHEN, CDR2 SYDVKM. The V gene lost 2 bases and the J gene lost 11 bases, with 15 bases spanning the gap. This CDR3 spans 13 amino acids. DNA for the CDR3: TGTGCCAGCAGTTTAGAAAACAGGGTGTTGGCTTTCTTT. Its protein is CASSLENRVLAFF.

The V and J genes are TRBV29-1 and TRBJ2-7; D is perhaps TRBD2 (6 bases). Trimming removed 3 bases at V and 5 bases at J, with 20 bases between. The CDR3 runs 15 residues. Germline lookup yields CDR1 SQVTM and CDR2 ANQGSEA. The CDR3 DNA is TGCAGCGTTGAGTATCCGGGACTGATAAGGCACGAGCAGTACTTC. Protein sequence: CSVEYPGLIRHEQYF.

The chain recombines TRBV9 with TRBJ2-5; 10 bases line up with TRBD2. After removal of 2 bases from V and 5 bases from J, the junction contained 6 bases not matched to a gene. This CDR3 has 15 residues. The germline V gene encodes CDR1 SGDLS and CDR2 YYNGEE. As DNA, the CDR3 is TGTGCCAGCAGCGTCTCTAGCGGGAGTGGCGAGACCCAGTACTTC. This encodes CASSVSSGSGETQYF.

V usage is TRBV19 and J usage is TRBJ1-1, with D maybe TRBD1 (6 bases). V gave up 5 bases and J gave up 7 bases, with 14 bases separating them. The CDR3 extends over 13 amino acids. The germline V gene encodes CDR1 LNHDA and CDR2 SQIVND (reference sequence). This chain's CDR3 is CASSAGVDLEAFF. DNA for the CDR3: TGTGCCAGTAGTGCAGGGGTGGACCTTGAAGCTTTCTTT. Full variable domain (remainder filled in from reference TRBV19 and TRBJ1-1): DGGITQSPKYLFRKEGQNVTLSCEQNLNHDAMYWYRQDPGQGLRLIYYSQIVNDFQKGDIAEGYSVSREKKESFPLTVTSAQKNPTAFYLCASSAGVDLEAFFGQGTRLTVV.

The chain couples TRBV2 to TRBJ1-3; D is uncertain. The germline V gene has CDR1 SNHLY and CDR2 FYNNEI. The CDR3 covers 13 residues. The V gene lost 8 bases and the J gene lost 0 bases, with 8 bases spanning the gap. The CDR3 region is CASGESSGNTIYF. The CDR3 DNA sequence: TGTGCCAGCGGGGAGTCCTCTGGAAACACCATATATTTT.

About this clone itself: The sample has other DNA sequences that encode this CDR3 too. The rearrangement uses TRBV5-1 and TRBJ1-1; 10 bases fit TRBD1. V shed 0 bases and J 5 bases; nucleotides not matched to a gene: 4. Germline-derived CDR1 and CDR2 are SGHRS and YFSETQ. CDR3 length: 15 residues. CDR3 loop: CASSLEGTGVTEAFF. CDR3 nucleotides: TGCGCCAGCAGCTTGGAGGGGACAGGGGTTACTGAAGCTTTCTTT.

The chain employs TRBV7-2 and TRBJ1-3; possibly TRBD1 for D (5 bases). V was shortened by 3 bases and J by 0 bases, with 12 bases between the two germline ends. This CDR3 has 16 residues. In germline, CDR1 is SGHTA, CDR2 FQGNSA. The CDR3 here is CASSFRGGLSGNTIYF. The CDR3 nucleotides read TGTGCCAGCAGCTTTAGGGGTGGGCTCTCTGGAAACACCATATATTTT. The full variable domain, in which reference TRBV7-2 and TRBJ1-3 provide the parts outside the CDR3, is GAGVSQSPSNKVTEKGKDVELRCDPISGHTALYWYRQSLGQGLEFLIYFQGNSAPDKSGLPSDRFSAERTGGSVSTLTIQRTQQEDSAVYLCASSFRGGLSGNTIYFGEGSWLTVV.

The rearrangement joins TRBV6-4 to TRBJ2-3; tentative D call: TRBD2 (5 bases). This CDR3 region has 13 residues. The ends were cut back, 5 bases at V and 0 bases at J, with 6 bases in the middle. Germline V CDR1 and CDR2: MRHNA, SNTAGT. This chain's CDR3 is CASSRTSTDTQYF. CDR3 in DNA: TGTGCCAGCAGTCGGACTAGCACAGATACGCAGTATTTT.

The sample holds a few counts of this clone. The chain carries TRBV7-2 and TRBJ2-5; TRBD2 is a possible D gene (5 bases). V was clipped by 1 base and J by 10 bases, with 19 bases between them. CDR1 and CDR2 from the germline V gene are SGHTA and FQGNSA. The CDR3 consists of 15 residues. CDR3 residues: CASSLDPRAHRDQYF. The CDR3 DNA is TGTGCCAGCAGCTTAGACCCTCGGGCCCACCGGGACCAGTACTTC.

There are a few counts of this clone. The chain employs TRBV10-1 and TRBJ1-1, with D hard to call. The ends were cut back, 2 bases at V and 1 base at J, with 5 bases in the middle. The length of the CDR3 is 13 residues. Germline V lookup: CDR1 WNHNN, CDR2 SYGVQD (reference sequence). The CDR3 DNA reads as TGCGCCAGCAGTGAGGCCAGGAACACTGAAGCTTTCTTT. It translates to CASSEARNTEAFF.

V and J are TRBV4-1 and TRBJ1-3; no firm D call. The V gene's germline CDR1 is MGHRA and CDR2 YSYEKL. Trimming left V 3 bases short and J 2 bases short, with 8 bases between. The CDR3 length is 14 residues. The CDR3 DNA reads as TGCGCCAGCAGCCAGGAAACAGCTGGAAACACCATATATTTT. Translated: CASSQETAGNTIYF.

This clone has just a few counts. The chain is built from TRBV2 and TRBJ2-1, with TRBD2 as a possible D gene (7 bases). Germline lookup yields CDR1 SNHLY and CDR2 FYNNEI. The CDR3 runs 15 residues. V lost 9 bases and J lost 2, with 17 bases in between. The CDR3 DNA reads TGTGCCAGAAGCAACTCGGGGGGCGCCTACAATGAGCAGTTCTTC. It specifies CARSNSGGAYNEQFF.

In this sample, this clone turned up once. The chain combines TRBV15 with TRBJ2-1; D not certain. The CDR3 runs 13 residues. V lost 2 bases and J lost 7, with 9 bases in between. Germline CDR1 LNHNV, CDR2 YYDKDF (reference sequence). CDR3 loop: CATSRSAGNEQFF. The CDR3 DNA is TGTGCCACCAGCAGATCCGCCGGGAATGAGCAGTTCTTC.

The chain carries TRBV5-1 and TRBJ1-2; TRBD1 matches at 9 bases. This CDR3 is built from 19 residues. With 3 bases clipped from V and 0 bases from J, the junction kept 15 bases outside the gene matches. The germline CDR1 and CDR2 sequences are SGHRS and YFSETQ. As DNA, the CDR3 is TGCGCCAGCAGCTCAGTAAGGGGTGACAGGGGGAAAGCTAACTATGGCTACACCTTC. It yields the protein CASSSVRGDRGKANYGYTF.

The chain recombines TRBV7-2 with TRBJ2-7; 11 nucleotides align to TRBD2. This CDR3 has 19 amino acids. Trimming cost V 1 base and J 2 bases; bases outside gene matches: 13. Germline assignment: CDR1 SGHTA and CDR2 FQGNSA. The CDR3, as DNA: TGTGCCAGCAGCTTAGAGGGCGACATGTGGGGACTAGCGGCCTACGAGCAGTACTTC. Amino acids: CASSLEGDMWGLAAYEQYF.

The chain uses TRBV6-5 and TRBJ1-1; D uncertain. This CDR3 has 15 amino acids. Germline CDR1 and CDR2: MNHEY and SVGAGI. V lost 5 bases to trimming and J lost 5 bases, with 18 bases between them. DNA of the CDR3: TGTGCCAGCAGTCCCGCCAAGGAGGTAGGGACTGAAGCTTTCTTT. Translation: CASSPAKEVGTEAFF.

In this sample, this clone turned up once. The gene calls are TRBV10-3 and TRBJ2-7; 9 bases are shared with TRBD1. Looked up from germline, CDR1 is ENHRY and CDR2 is SYGVKD. Unmatched junction bases numbered 5, after V lost 6 bases and J lost 2 bases. This CDR3 has 14 residues. Here the CDR3 reads CAISTGGATYEQYF. The CDR3 DNA reads TGTGCCATCAGCACAGGGGGCGCAACCTACGAGCAGTACTTC.

This rearrangement joins TRBV19 to TRBJ1-1, with a possible D match to TRBD1 (5 bases). Germline values: CDR1 LNHDA, CDR2 SQIVND (reference sequence). The ends were cut back, 6 bases at V and 5 bases at J, with 13 bases in the middle. The CDR3 has 13 amino acids. The DNA of the CDR3 is TGTGCCAGTAGGTTGGGGGGTGGTACTGAAGCTTTCTTT. Residues: CASRLGGGTEAFF. The whole variable domain, filled in from reference TRBV19 and TRBJ1-1, reads DGGITQSPKYLFRKEGQNVTLSCEQNLNHDAMYWYRQDPGQGLRLIYYSQIVNDFQKGDIAEGYSVSREKKESFPLTVTSAQKNPTAFYLCASRLGGGTEAFFGQGTRLTVV.

The rearrangement joins TRBV9 to TRBJ2-5, with D perhaps matching TRBD1 (5 bases). The germline CDR1 and CDR2 sequences are SGDLS and YYNGEE. V was trimmed by 3 bases and J by 0 bases, leaving 9 bases between them. This CDR3 is 14 amino acids long. CDR3 nucleotides: TGTGCCAGCAGCGCGACAGCTAACCAAGAGACCCAGTACTTC. Protein product: CASSATANQETQYF. Together with reference TRBV9 and TRBJ2-5, the CDR3 gives the full variable domain: DSGVTQTPKHLITATGQRVTLRCSPRSGDLSVYWYQQSLDQGLQFLIQYYNGEERAKGNILERFSAQQFPDLHSELNLSSLELGDSALYFCASSATANQETQYFGPGTRLLVL.

V gene TRBV10-3 combines with J gene TRBJ2-4; TRBD2 agrees at 9 bases. V lost 3 bases and J lost 1; bases outside the gene matches: 10. Germline V gene data show CDR1 as ENHRY and CDR2 as SYGVKD. This CDR3 has 18 residues. CDR3 in amino acids: CAISEASGGPRAKNIQYF. The CDR3 DNA is TGTGCCATCAGTGAAGCCAGCGGGGGGCCGAGGGCCAAAAACATTCAGTACTTC.

The V gene is TRBV12-5, the J gene TRBJ2-1; possible D gene TRBD2, 7 bases. Trimming took 5 bases from V and 4 from J, leaving 18 bases between them. This CDR3 is built from 16 residues. Per germline, CDR1 LGHNT and CDR2 FRNRAP. The CDR3 region is CASGDASSGQYNEQFF. CDR3 nucleotides: TGTGCTAGTGGTGACGCGTCTAGCGGACAGTACAATGAGCAGTTCTTC.

V usage is TRBV4-3 and J usage is TRBJ1-2; the D gene is possibly TRBD1 (5 bases). This CDR3 comprises 14 residues. Germline CDR1 LGHNA, CDR2 YSLEER. V lost 3 bases and J 5 bases, leaving 13 bases between the germline ends. This CDR3 is CASSQGRVNYGYTF. The CDR3 DNA reads TGCGCCAGCAGCCAGGGGCGCGTCAATTATGGCTACACCTTC.

The chain combines TRBV13 with TRBJ2-3; D may be TRBD1 (5 bases). CDR1 and CDR2 (germline): PRHDT, FYEKMQ (reference sequence). Between the trimmed V and J ends, which lost 2 bases and 1 base, there was a span of 13 bases. CDR3 length: 16 amino acids. Here the CDR3 reads CASSLWQGGGTDTQYF. In DNA, the CDR3 is TGTGCCAGCAGCTTATGGCAGGGTGGGGGCACAGATACGCAGTATTTT. Filled out from reference TRBV13 and TRBJ2-3, the complete variable domain reads AAGVIQSPRHLIKEKRETATLKCYPIPRHDTVYWYQQGPGQDPQFLISFYEKMQSDKGSIPDRFSAQQFSDYHSELNMSSLELGDSALYFCASSLWQGGGTDTQYFGPGTRLTVL.

The CDR3: CASTRGDFTDTQYF. In nucleotides, the CDR3 is TGTGCCAGCACCCGAGGGGACTTCACAGATACGCAGTATTTT. This sequence joins TRBV5-4 and TRBJ2-3; a weak D match, TRBD2 (6 bases). Trimming left V 6 bases short and J 2 bases short, with 13 bases between. This CDR3 contains 14 residues. Per germline, CDR1 SGHNT and CDR2 YYREEE (reference sequence). The full variable domain, its missing parts supplied by reference TRBV5-4 and TRBJ2-3, is ETGVTQSPTHLIKTRGQQVTLRCSSQSGHNTVSWYQQALGQGPQFIFQYYREEENGRGNFPPRFSGLQFPNYSSELNVNALELDDSALYLCASTRGDFTDTQYFGPGTRLTVL.

The chain joins TRBV5-5 to TRBJ2-5; D possibly corresponds to TRBD2 (7 bases). The germline gives CDR1 SGHKS, CDR2 YYEKEE (reference sequence). V was trimmed by 0 bases and J by 5 bases, leaving 23 bases between them. The CDR3 is 18 residues long. The CDR3 DNA is TGTGCCAGCAGCTTGGTTTTGGCGGGGGCCTCCGGCGGGGAGACCCAGTACTTC. As protein: CASSLVLAGASGGETQYF. Full variable domain (rest looked up from reference TRBV5-5 and TRBJ2-5): DAGVTQSPTHLIKTRGQQVTLRCSPISGHKSVSWYQQVLGQGPQFIFQYYEKEERGRGNFPDRFSARQFPNYSSELNVNALLLGDSALYLCASSLVLAGASGGETQYFGPGTRLLVL.

CDR3 nucleotides: TGTGCCAGCAGCGTCCCGGGACAGGGCTCCTATAATTCACCCCTCCACTTT. Amino acid sequence: CASSVPGQGSYNSPLHF. The rearrangement joins TRBV28 to TRBJ1-6, with 9 bases lining up with TRBD1. CDR3 length equals 17 residues. V lost 6 bases to trimming and J lost 0 bases; unmatched junction nucleotides: 6. Germline CDR1 reads MDHEN; CDR2 reads SYDVKM. The whole variable domain, filled in from reference TRBV28 and TRBJ1-6, reads DVKVTQSSRYLVKRTGEKVFLECVQDMDHENMFWYRQDPGLGLRLIYFSYDVKMKEKGDIPEGYSVSREKKERFSLILESASTNQTSMYLCASSVPGQGSYNSPLHFGNGTRLTVT.